Shown below are 32 T cell receptor beta chains from a single sample sequenced in a study of control samples from healthy donors and cancer patients. Only in-frame clones appear in the TCRdb table, and some are missing; sequencing was by immunoSEQ multiplex PCR. The top ten clones hold about 21% of a sample with about 89,000 clones, 86% of them seen once. Sequenced sample: blood. The origin of the receptors is a man younger than 45 in good health.

The chain employs TRBV19 and TRBJ1-5; D possibly corresponds to TRBD1 (5 bases). Trimming pared 0 bases from V and 4 bases from J, leaving 16 bases between. The V gene's germline CDR1 is LNHDA and CDR2 SQIVND (reference sequence). CDR3 size: 17 residues. This CDR3 is CASSIDLSAAGNQPQHF. CDR3 DNA: TGTGCCAGTAGTATAGATCTATCGGCGGCAGGGAATCAGCCCCAGCATTTT.

The gene calls are TRBV21-1 and TRBJ2-7; the table gives TRBD1 as D, unverified against the DNA. TRBV21-1 is a known pseudogene. This CDR3 region has 17 residues. CDR3 sequence reads: CASIHHRTGARLVEQYV. CDR3 coding DNA: TGTGCCAGCATACACCATCGGACAGGGGCACGTCTAGTCGAGCAGTACGTC.

V and J are TRBV5-6 and TRBJ1-4; D unresolved. Germline V gene lookup returns CDR1 SGHDT and CDR2 YYEEEE. V shed 0 bases and J shed 11 bases, with 11 bases lying between them. This CDR3 has 13 amino acids. This CDR3 is CASSLVTDHKLFF. The CDR3 bases are TGTGCCAGCAGCTTGGTAACGGATCACAAACTGTTTTTT.

V is TRBV15 and J is TRBJ1-5, with TRBD1 matching 9 bases. V was pared by 4 bases and J by 8 bases, with 12 bases of the junction left unmatched. Germline V gene lookup returns CDR1 LNHNV and CDR2 YYDKDF (reference sequence). The CDR3 contains 16 residues. CDR3 DNA sequence: TGTGCCACCAGCATCCAACCGGGACAGGGAATAGAGCCCCAGCATTTT. Encoded protein: CATSIQPGQGIEPQHF.

This clone occurred a few times. CDR3 sequence (DNA): TGTGCCAGTAGTTCACAGGGTCGGAACACTGAAGCTTTCTTT. This encodes CASSSQGRNTEAFF. The chain employs TRBV19 and TRBJ1-1; maybe TRBD1 (6 bases). CDR1 and CDR2 from the germline V gene are LNHDA and SQIVND (reference sequence). CDR3 length equals 14 residues. Trimming took 5 bases from V and 1 from J, leaving 11 bases between them. Full variable domain (missing parts from reference TRBV19 and TRBJ1-1): DGGITQSPKYLFRKEGQNVTLSCEQNLNHDAMYWYRQDPGQGLRLIYYSQIVNDFQKGDIAEGYSVSREKKESFPLTVTSAQKNPTAFYLCASSSQGRNTEAFFGQGTRLTVV.

This clone showed up just once. V usage is TRBV10-3 and J usage is TRBJ2-1, with D unclear. CDR3 length: 15 amino acids. The V end lost 2 bases, the J end lost 3 bases, and 11 bases lay between the germline ends. Per germline, CDR1 ENHRY and CDR2 SYGVKD. Here the CDR3 reads CAISETPNGYNEQFF. CDR3 sequence (DNA): TGTGCCATCAGTGAGACCCCAAATGGCTACAATGAGCAGTTCTTC.

Worth noting for this clone: In the same sample, other DNA sequences code for this CDR3. The rearrangement uses TRBV5-1 and TRBJ1-1; weak D call: TRBD1 (6 bases). V was pared by 1 base and J by 1 base, with 20 bases between. The CDR3 is made up of 18 amino acids. Germline CDR1 SGHRS, CDR2 YFSETQ. The CDR3 sequence is CASSLNFRDIGWNTEAFF. The CDR3 DNA is TGCGCCAGCAGCTTGAATTTCCGGGACATAGGGTGGAACACTGAAGCTTTCTTT.

The chain recombines TRBV5-1 with TRBJ1-1, with D unclear. The V and J ends lost 4 bases and 1 base respectively, with 8 bases between them. The CDR3 extends over 13 amino acids. Germline V lookup: CDR1 SGHRS, CDR2 YFSETQ. The CDR3 region is CASSTMGNTEAFF. CDR3 nucleotides: TGCGCCAGCAGCACTATGGGGAACACTGAAGCTTTCTTT. Together with reference TRBV5-1 and TRBJ1-1, the CDR3 gives the full variable domain: KAGVTQTPRYLIKTRGQQVTLSCSPISGHRSVSWYQQTPGQGLQFLFEYFSETQRNKGNFPGRFSGRQFSNSRSEMNVSTLELGDSALYLCASSTMGNTEAFFGQGTRLTVV.

The V gene is TRBV29-1, the J gene TRBJ2-3, with 7 positions matching TRBD1. CDR3 length: 15 residues. Germline V CDR1 and CDR2: SQVTM, ANQGSEA. V lost 7 bases to trimming and J lost 2 bases; unmatched junction nucleotides: 12. The CDR3 spells CSGRGGPGPTDTQYF. CDR3 coding DNA: TGCAGCGGACGAGGGGGCCCAGGACCCACAGATACGCAGTATTTT.

This clone is a singleton in its sample. V and J are TRBV18 and TRBJ2-4, with TRBD2 as a possible D gene (5 bases). This CDR3 has 16 residues. Germline lookup yields CDR1 KGHSH and CDR2 LQKENI. The V end was cut by 2 bases, the J end by 8 bases, with 19 bases between. The chain's CDR3 is CASSPNGNPKLDIQYF. For the CDR3, the DNA is TGTGCCAGCTCACCAAACGGGAACCCGAAACTAGACATTCAGTACTTC.

The rearrangement uses TRBV18 and TRBJ2-2; D remains unclear. Germline V lookup: CDR1 KGHSH, CDR2 LQKENI. The CDR3 runs to 11 residues. V was trimmed by 8 bases and J by 2 bases, leaving 3 bases between them. The CDR3 DNA is TGTGCCAGCGCAAACACCGGGGAGCTGTTTTTT. As protein: CASANTGELFF. Supplemented by reference TRBV18 and TRBJ2-2, the full variable domain reads NAGVMQNPRHLVRRRGQEARLRCSPMKGHSHVYWYRQLPEEGLKFMVYLQKENIIDESGMPKERFSAEFPKEGPSILRIQQVVRGDSAAYFCASANTGELFFGEGSRLTVL.

This clone came up a few times. The rearrangement uses TRBV10-1 and TRBJ2-7; D may be TRBD1 (6 bases). The germline V gene has CDR1 WNHNN and CDR2 SYGVQD (reference sequence). The V gene lost 3 bases and the J gene lost 2 bases, with 14 bases spanning the gap. The CDR3 contains 15 residues. CDR3 bases: TGCGCCAGCAGTGATAGAGACAGGCTAACCTACGAGCAGTACGTC. Amino acids: CASSDRDRLTYEQYV.

The rearrangement uses TRBV11-3 and TRBJ1-1, with a weak D call TRBD1 (6 bases). The CDR3 consists of 13 residues. CDR1 and CDR2 (germline): SGHNT, YENEEA. Trimming pared 5 bases from V and 4 bases from J, leaving 11 bases between. The CDR3 sequence is CASSEQGTTEAFF. CDR3 nucleotide sequence: TGTGCCAGCAGCGAACAGGGTACCACTGAAGCTTTCTTT.

The chain links TRBV10-3 to TRBJ2-7; 8 nucleotides line up with TRBD2. V lost 10 bases to trimming and J lost 7 bases; unmatched junction nucleotides: 12. This CDR3 region has 13 residues. CDR1 and CDR2 (germline): ENHRY, SYGVKD. The CDR3 DNA sequence: TGTGCCAGCTCCCCGGGGGGGGCGGGGGAGCAGTACGTC. Residues: CASSPGGAGEQYV.

This chain uses TRBV9 with TRBJ2-6, with unresolved D. Germline assignment: CDR1 SGDLS and CDR2 YYNGEE. The CDR3 is made up of 14 amino acids. V lost 0 bases and J 2 bases, leaving 3 bases between the germline ends. The CDR3 nucleotides are TGTGCCAGCAGCGTAGGACCTGGGGCCAACGTCCTGACTTTC. Amino acid sequence: CASSVGPGANVLTF.

This clone has just one count. This chain uses TRBV28 with TRBJ2-3; the match to TRBD1 covers 12 bases. CDR1 is MDHEN, CDR2 SYDVKM, per germline. CDR3 length: 16 residues. V was pared by 6 bases and J by 8 bases, with 12 bases of the junction left unmatched. The CDR3 DNA reads as TGTGCCAGCAGCCGAGCCGGGACAGGGGGCCAAGGTACGCAGTATTTT. This translates into CASSRAGTGGQGTQYF.

V is TRBV6-4 and J is TRBJ2-3, with TRBD2 matching over 10 bases. From germline, CDR1 is MRHNA and CDR2 SNTAGT. J was trimmed by 6 bases and V by 3 bases; bases with no gene match: 6. This CDR3 has 15 residues. The CDR3 DNA is TGTGCCAGCAGTGAAAGCGGGGGGGCCCCGGATACGCAGTATTTT. This codes for CASSESGGAPDTQYF.

This chain connects TRBV24-1 to TRBJ2-2, with TRBD1 identical over 7 bases. This CDR3 is 15 amino acids long. CDR1 and CDR2 from the germline V gene are KGHDR and SFDVKD. Germline trimming cut 7 bases from V and 3 bases from J; bases unmatched to any gene: 7. The CDR3 reads CATSRAGGYTGELFF. The CDR3 bases are TGTGCCACCAGCCGAGCAGGGGGTTACACCGGGGAGCTGTTTTTT.

The rearrangement links TRBV3-1 (or the pseudogene TRBV3-2) to TRBJ2-7; weak D call: TRBD2 (5 bases). V lost 4 bases and J 2 bases, leaving 15 bases between the germline ends. This CDR3 has 15 amino acids. The germline V gene encodes CDR1 LGHDT and CDR2 YNNKEL (reference sequence). CDR3 sequence: CASSLRLAGPYEQYF. As DNA, the CDR3 is TGTGCCAGCAGCCTTAGACTGGCGGGCCCCTACGAGCAGTACTTC.

The chain carries TRBV2 and TRBJ2-3, with 11 bases identical to TRBD2. CDR1 is SNHLY, CDR2 FYNNEI, per germline. The CDR3 length is 14 residues. V lost 10 bases, J lost 4 bases, and 7 bases stayed unmatched. CDR3 loop: CATVSGGAADTQYF. The CDR3 DNA reads as TGTGCCACCGTTAGCGGGGGGGCGGCAGATACGCAGTATTTT.

The chain links TRBV6-5 to TRBJ2-7, with D perhaps assigned TRBD1 or TRBD2 (6 bases each). V gave up 2 bases and J gave up 3 bases, with 11 bases separating them. The CDR3 is made up of 14 amino acids. The germline V gene encodes CDR1 MNHEY and CDR2 SVGAGI. CDR3 protein: CASSYGRGHYEQYV. The CDR3 nucleotides read TGTGCCAGCAGTTACGGCCGGGGGCACTACGAGCAGTACGTC.

This chain joins TRBV21-1 and TRBJ2-4; the table's D call, TRBD2, was not checked against the DNA. TRBV21-1 is recorded as a pseudogene. The CDR3 contains 16 residues. The CDR3 loop reads CASSKTKERGKNIQYF. CDR3 DNA sequence: TGTGCCAGCAGCAAAACGAAGGAGCGGGGGAAAAACATTCAGTACTTC.

The chain is built from TRBV6-5 and TRBJ2-6, with D possibly being TRBD1 (5 bases). CDR1 and CDR2 (germline): MNHEY, SVGAGI. Trimming took off 8 bases at V and 1 base at J, with 9 bases between the two ends. This CDR3 region has 14 residues. CDR3 in DNA: TGTGCCAGCGACAGCCAATCTGGGGCCAACGTCCTGACTTTC. Encoded protein: CASDSQSGANVLTF.

V gene TRBV10-3 combines with J gene TRBJ1-1; D possibly corresponds to TRBD1 (5 bases). The V and J ends lost 7 bases and 0 bases respectively, with 12 bases between them. Germline V gene sequence: CDR1 ENHRY, CDR2 SYGVKD. This CDR3 has 14 amino acids. The CDR3 DNA sequence: TGTGCCATCAAAGCCCAGGGCTTGAACACTGAAGCTTTCTTT. Residues: CAIKAQGLNTEAFF.

This chain links TRBV5-5 with TRBJ2-5, with no clear D. The CDR3 has 11 amino acids. Germline V gives CDR1 SGHKS, CDR2 YYEKEE (reference sequence). The V end lost 10 bases, the J end lost 5 bases, and 12 bases lay between the germline ends. CDR3 sequence reads: CASASRETQYF. The CDR3 DNA is TGTGCCTCCGCGAGTAGGGAGACCCAGTACTTC.

CDR3 coding DNA: TGTGCCAGCCGTACCCGGAGATATAATGAAAAACTGTTTTTT. Translating gives CASRTRRYNEKLFF. V is TRBV5-6 and J is TRBJ1-4; D gene uncertain. CDR3 length: 14 residues. The V end was cut by 7 bases, the J end by 4 bases, with 14 bases between. CDR1 is SGHDT, CDR2 YYEEEE, per germline.

This rearrangement joins TRBV6-5 to TRBJ1-2; 9 bases map to TRBD1. This CDR3 comprises 14 residues. V trimming: 0 bases; J trimming: 7 bases; junction bases outside the gene matches: 3. Germline V gene data show CDR1 as MNHEY and CDR2 as SVGAGI. The CDR3 is CASSYSPTGGGYTF. As DNA, the CDR3 is TGTGCCAGCAGTTACTCGCCGACAGGGGGTGGCTACACCTTC.

The V gene is TRBV29-1, the J gene TRBJ1-1; no clear D. V was cut by 0 bases and J by 6 bases, with 5 bases left in between. The CDR3 has 11 amino acids. The germline CDR1 and CDR2 sequences are SQVTM and ANQGSEA. CDR3 DNA: TGCAGCGTTGAAGACGGGGCTGAAGCTTTCTTT. Protein product: CSVEDGAEAFF.

The gene calls are TRBV3-1 (or the pseudogene TRBV3-2) and TRBJ2-2, with 11 bases that match TRBD1. This CDR3 spans 18 amino acids. V lost 1 base to trimming and J lost 2 bases; unmatched junction nucleotides: 6. CDR1 LGHDT and CDR2 YNNKEL come from the germline V gene (reference sequence). The DNA of the CDR3 is TGTGCCAGCAGCCAAGGCCGGACAGGGGGCATAAACACCGGGGAGCTGTTTTTT. This gives the protein CASSQGRTGGINTGELFF.

CDR3 nucleotide sequence: TGTGCCAGCAGCGTAGGGGTTAACGTGCAAGAGACCCAGTACTTC. Its translation: CASSVGVNVQETQYF. V is TRBV9 and J is TRBJ2-5, with D unresolved. V lost 0 bases, J lost 2 bases, and 11 bases lay in between. Germline V lookup: CDR1 SGDLS, CDR2 YYNGEE. This CDR3 has 15 residues.

Written as DNA, the CDR3 is TGTGCCAGCAGTCTCACAGGGTATGGCTACACCTTC. Translated: CASSLTGYGYTF. The V gene is TRBV12-3 or TRBV12-4, the J gene TRBJ1-2; TRBD1 is a possible D gene (6 bases). The CDR3 is 12 amino acids. The germline V and J ends were trimmed by 5 bases and 5 bases, with 9 bases remaining between them.

The chain employs TRBV11-2 and TRBJ1-3; D is unresolved. V lost 2 bases and J 1 base, leaving 6 bases between the germline ends. Germline CDR1 SGHAT, CDR2 FQNNGV. The CDR3 is 14 residues long. CDR3 sequence: CASSLTDSGNTIYF. The CDR3 DNA follows: TGTGCCAGCAGCTTAACGGATTCTGGAAACACCATATATTTT.